This entry lists 18 T cell receptor beta chains sequenced from one sample in a study of radiotherapy plus CTLA-4 blockade in lung cancer. Assay used: immunoSEQ multiplex PCR; TCRdb lists only in-frame clones, some missing. Among roughly 50,000 clones listed, around 83% were seen once. The material sequenced was peripheral blood, taken from a patient treated with radiotherapy plus ipilimumab. These receptors all come from a human donor with non-small cell lung cancer who had stable disease on radiotherapy plus ipilimumab.

The chain links TRBV27 to TRBJ2-2, with a tentative D call TRBD2 (5 bases). The germline V gene encodes CDR1 MNHEY and CDR2 SMNVEV (reference sequence). The CDR3 contains 15 residues. Trimming took 5 bases from V and 7 from J, leaving 17 bases between them. Here the CDR3 reads CASSNPGLRGGELFF. Written as DNA, the CDR3 is TGTGCCAGCAGTAATCCGGGATTACGGGGCGGGGAGCTGTTTTTT.

This sequence joins TRBV18 and TRBJ1-1; D is possibly TRBD1 (5 bases). Trimming cost V 5 bases and J 0 bases, with 13 bases left between them. The CDR3 has 15 amino acids. CDR1 and CDR2 from the germline V gene are KGHSH and LQKENI. Here the CDR3 reads CASSWRDLMNTEAFF. In nucleotides, the CDR3 is TGTGCCAGCTCATGGAGGGACCTAATGAACACTGAAGCTTTCTTT.

The chain is built from TRBV2 and TRBJ2-1; D may be TRBD2 (7 bases). The V gene's germline CDR1 is SNHLY and CDR2 FYNNEI. CDR3 length equals 15 residues. The V gene lost 4 bases and the J gene lost 4 bases, with 14 bases spanning the gap. CDR3 DNA sequence: TGTGCCAGCAGTGGAGGGGGGGGACTTTACAATGAGCAGTTCTTC. Translation: CASSGGGGLYNEQFF. Combining the CDR3 with reference TRBV2 and TRBJ2-1 gives the whole variable domain EPEVTQTPSHQVTQMGQEVILRCVPISNHLYFYWYRQILGQKVEFLVSFYNNEISEKSEIFDDQFSVERPDGSNFTLKIRSTKLEDSAMYFCASSGGGGLYNEQFFGPGTRLTVL.

This chain links TRBV19 with TRBJ1-1, with 7 bases identical to TRBD1. The CDR3 consists of 14 residues. Per germline, CDR1 LNHDA and CDR2 SQIVND (reference sequence). Trimming took 7 bases from V and 1 from J; bases not matched to a gene: 6. CDR3 amino acids: CASTSGQPNTEAFF. The CDR3 bases are TGTGCCAGTACCTCGGGACAGCCGAACACTGAAGCTTTCTTT.

The chain is built from TRBV27 and TRBJ2-7, with D hard to call. The CDR3 extends over 14 amino acids. Trimming left V 2 bases short and J 2 bases short, with 10 bases between. Germline V lookup: CDR1 MNHEY, CDR2 SMNVEV (reference sequence). The CDR3 region has the DNA TGTGCCAGCAGTTTAGGGCCGTTAGCCTACGAGCAGTACTTC. Protein product: CASSLGPLAYEQYF.

The chain links TRBV7-9 to TRBJ1-5, with D maybe TRBD1 (6 bases). V shed 1 base and J shed 1 base, with 8 bases lying between them. The germline V gene encodes CDR1 SEHNR and CDR2 FQNEAQ (reference sequence). The CDR3 consists of 15 residues. DNA for the CDR3: TGTGCCAGCAGCTTAGGGACAGCAAGCAATCAGCCCCAGCATTTT. Protein sequence: CASSLGTASNQPQHF.

The gene calls are TRBV5-4 and TRBJ2-1; TRBD2 aligns across 13 bases. Losses at the gene ends were 0 bases for V and 7 bases for J; bases not matched to a gene: 10. Germline-derived CDR1 and CDR2 are SGHNT and YYREEE (reference sequence). This CDR3 is built from 18 residues. The CDR3 nucleotides read TGTGCCAGCAGCTTGGATGCCGGCGGGACTAGCGGGACAAATGAGCAGTTCTTC. This gives the protein CASSLDAGGTSGTNEQFF.

The V call is TRBV19, the J call TRBJ1-5; a possible D gene is TRBD1 (5 bases). The CDR3 has 15 amino acids. V gave up 0 bases and J gave up 4 bases, with 10 bases separating them. Germline loops: CDR1 LNHDA, CDR2 SQIVND (reference sequence). CDR3 nucleotide sequence: TGTGCCAGTAGTATAGAGCAGGGAAGGAATCAGCCCCAGCATTTT. This gives the protein CASSIEQGRNQPQHF.

DNA of the CDR3: TGTGCCAGCAGTTATACTAGCGGGAGGGCAGATACGCAGTATTTT. Translating it yields CASSYTSGRADTQYF. The chain carries TRBV6-6 and TRBJ2-3; 13 bases match TRBD2. Germline V gene lookup returns CDR1 MNHNY and CDR2 SVGAGI (reference sequence). The CDR3 contains 15 residues. J lost 4 bases, V lost 3 bases, and 1 base had no gene match.

This chain joins TRBV2 and TRBJ2-3, with 10 bases aligning to TRBD2. Germline assignment: CDR1 SNHLY and CDR2 FYNNEI. J lost 6 bases, V lost 1 base, and 10 bases had no gene match. This CDR3 comprises 17 residues. This CDR3 is CASSEVRLAGVGDTQYF. CDR3 in DNA: TGTGCCAGCAGTGAAGTTCGACTAGCGGGCGTGGGGGATACGCAGTATTTT.

This clone was picked up a small number of times. This rearrangement joins TRBV10-3 to TRBJ2-3, with unresolved D. The V end lost 2 bases, the J end lost 3 bases, and 9 bases lay between the germline ends. CDR1 ENHRY and CDR2 SYGVKD come from the germline V gene. This CDR3 contains 14 residues. The CDR3 loop is CAISEEVSTDTQYF. In DNA form, the CDR3 reads TGTGCCATCAGTGAGGAGGTGTCGACAGATACGCAGTATTTT.

The CDR3 region is CASSDTGGNDEQYF. Written as DNA, the CDR3 is TGCGCCAGCAGCGATACAGGGGGTAACGACGAGCAGTACTTC. The chain links TRBV5-1 to TRBJ2-7, with TRBD1 matching 8 bases. The CDR3 runs 14 residues. Per the germline V gene, CDR1 is SGHRS and CDR2 is YFSETQ. V shed 4 bases and J 5 bases; nucleotides not matched to a gene: 8.

This clone showed up just a few times. The chain couples TRBV19 to TRBJ2-1, with 11 bases lining up with TRBD2. V trimming: 4 bases; J trimming: 5 bases; junction bases outside the gene matches: 10. Germline V gives CDR1 LNHDA, CDR2 SQIVND (reference sequence). CDR3 length equals 17 residues. The CDR3 loop is CASSTPLAGGPDNEQFF. Written as DNA, the CDR3 is TGTGCCAGTAGTACCCCCTTAGCGGGAGGGCCAGACAATGAGCAGTTCTTC.

The chain is built from TRBV5-6 and TRBJ2-3; weak D call: TRBD2 (5 bases). The CDR3 has 16 residues. V lost 0 bases and J 2 bases, leaving 13 bases between the germline ends. Germline CDR1 SGHDT, CDR2 YYEEEE. In DNA form, the CDR3 reads TGTGCCAGCAGCTTGGCCTTTGAGGGATTCACAGATACGCAGTATTTT. As protein: CASSLAFEGFTDTQYF.

The chain links TRBV27 to TRBJ2-7, with TRBD1 matching 8 bases. The CDR3 consists of 14 residues. Looked up from germline, CDR1 is MNHEY and CDR2 is SMNVEV (reference sequence). The V gene end was trimmed by 5 bases and the J gene end by 3 bases; junction bases not matched to a gene: 6. This CDR3 is CASSEDREVYEQYF. As DNA, the CDR3 is TGTGCCAGCAGTGAGGACAGGGAGGTCTACGAGCAGTACTTC.

The chain combines TRBV5-4 with TRBJ1-1; TRBD1 might be the D (6 bases). Germline V CDR1 and CDR2: SGHNT, YYREEE (reference sequence). The CDR3 has 13 amino acids. V lost 4 bases and J lost 10, with 17 bases in between. CDR3 protein: CASSTRGGLGAFF. CDR3 sequence (DNA): TGTGCCAGCAGCACCCGGGGGGGCCTGGGAGCTTTCTTT.

The V call is TRBV7-9, the J call TRBJ2-2; 10 bases fit TRBD1. The length of the CDR3 is 15 residues. Losses at the gene ends were 8 bases for V and 7 bases for J; bases not matched to a gene: 10. CDR1 SEHNR and CDR2 FQNEAQ come from the germline V gene (reference sequence). CDR3 amino acids: CASAKGQGMNGELFF. The CDR3 bases are TGTGCCAGCGCCAAGGGACAGGGGATGAACGGGGAGCTGTTTTTT. Using reference TRBV7-9 and TRBJ2-2 for the parts outside the CDR3, the full variable domain is DTGVSQNPRHKITKRGQNVTFRCDPISEHNRLYWYRQTLGQGPEFLTYFQNEAQLEKSRLLSDRFSAERPKGSFSTLEIQRTEQGDSAMYLCASAKGQGMNGELFFGEGSRLTVL.

This clone was seen once. The chain carries TRBV7-9 and TRBJ2-1; 10 nucleotides align to TRBD2. The length of the CDR3 is 19 residues. J lost 0 bases, V lost 5 bases, and 13 bases had no gene match. Germline loops: CDR1 SEHNR, CDR2 FQNEAQ (reference sequence). Here the CDR3 DNA reads TGTGCCAGCAGCCCGAGGGAGGGACTAGCGATGAGCTCCTACAATGAGCAGTTCTTC. It encodes CASSPREGLAMSSYNEQFF.